Listed below are T cell receptor beta chains from one sample, sequenced in a study of beta chain features in type 1 diabetes. Sequencing was performed with immunoSEQ multiplex PCR; in TCRdb, only in-frame clones are kept and a portion is missing. Among 810,000 or so clones, around a sixth were seen once, and the ten largest hold 0.02% to 0.025%. Sequencing input: naive CD4+ T cells from blood. All receptors derive from a woman between 18 and 30 years old in good health. Both conserved end residues are part of each CDR3. D genes are given only for firm matches. Only some rows state a clone size, as once, few, many or a class for expanded clones.

d_gene	v_gene	len	j_gene	abundance	CDR3nt	CDR3aa
NA	TRBV28	10	TRBJ2-1	few	TGTGCCACCCAAGGCAATGAGCAGTTCTTC	CATQGNEQFF
NA	TRBV7-9	14	TRBJ2-5	NA	TGTGCCAGCAGCTTAGTGTCTAGTTGGGAGACCCAGTACTTC	CASSLVSSWETQYF
NA	TRBV10-3	17	TRBJ1-1	few	TGTGCCATCCGCAAGCGCAGGGGAGAGCCTAGGGGGACTGAAGCTTTCTTT	CAIRKRRGEPRGTEAFF
TRBD1	TRBV5-1	15	TRBJ1-2	NA	TGCGCCAGCAGCGAACGACAGGGCCTGCGCTATGGCTACACCTTC	CASSERQGLRYGYTF
TRBD1	TRBV7-2	13	TRBJ2-7	few	TGTGCCAGCAGCTGGGACAGGGGGAACGAGCAGTACTTC	CASSWDRGNEQYF
TRBD2	TRBV28	14	TRBJ2-5	NA	TGTGCCAGCACGCCGGGGGGGGCTCAAGAGACCCAGTACTTC	CASTPGGAQETQYF
NA	TRBV7-2	15	TRBJ2-1	NA	TGTGCCAGCAGCTCGAGAGGGTCGTCCTACAATGAGCAGTTCTTC	CASSSRGSSYNEQFF
NA	TRBV2	13	TRBJ2-7	few	TGTGCCAGCAGTGAGGAGGGCGGCTACGAGCAGTACTTC	CASSEEGGYEQYF
TRBD1	TRBV10-3	14	TRBJ1-5	NA	TGTGCCATCAGCGAGAGAGGGGGCAGTCAGCCCCAGCATTTT	CAISERGGSQPQHF
TRBD2	TRBV7-2	16	TRBJ2-7	NA	TGTGCCAGCAGTTCAGTCAGCGGGAGGGCCGGATACGAGCAGTACTTC	CASSSVSGRAGYEQYF
NA	TRBV7-2	15	TRBJ1-4	few	TGTGCCAGCAGCTCACATACAGGGTTGGAGAAAAAACTGTTTTTT	CASSSHTGLEKKLFF
TRBD2	TRBV28	17	TRBJ2-4	few	TGTGCCAGCAGTTTTTTCCTACTAGCGGGTGAAAGAAACATTCAGTACTTC	CASSFFLLAGERNIQYF
NA	TRBV6-1	16	TRBJ1-2	NA	TGTGCCAGCAGTGAAACTCGGGCTACTGCGGCCCGAGGCTACACCTTC	CASSETRATAARGYTF
TRBD1	TRBV5-4	15	TRBJ2-5	few	TGTGCCAGCAGCTTGGAGCCAGGGGGCAGCGAGACCCAGTACTTC	CASSLEPGGSETQYF
NA	TRBV7-2	15	TRBJ1-5	few	TGTGCCAGCAGCTTAGGTGGTACTGACAATCAGCCCCAGCATTTT	CASSLGGTDNQPQHF
NA	TRBV6-1	12	TRBJ2-7	NA	TGTGCCAGCAGCCAATTCCTCTACGAGCAGTACTTC	CASSQFLYEQYF
NA	TRBV11-2	16	TRBJ2-5	few	TGTGCCAGCAGCCCCCGAGGAGGGACAGCTCAAGAGACCCAGTACTTC	CASSPRGGTAQETQYF
NA	TRBV2	14	TRBJ2-3	few	TGTGCCAGCAGGCCCGGACCGAACGCAGATACGCAGTATTTT	CASRPGPNADTQYF
TRBD2	TRBV7-2	12	TRBJ2-1	NA	TGTGCCAGTAGGATAGCTAGCGGTGAGCAGTTCTTC	CASRIASGEQFF
NA	TRBV21-1	13	TRBJ1-5	NA	TGTGCCTGCGAAACAGGGGGCGGCGAGCCCCAGCATTTT	CACETGGGEPQHF
NA	TRBV19	15	TRBJ2-1	few	TGTGCCAGTAGTATTACCAGTTCCCCGGATAGTGAGCAGTTCTTC	CASSITSSPDSEQFF
TRBD2	TRBV6-6	15	TRBJ2-7	NA	TGTGCCAGCAGACGCGGGACTAGCGGGAGCTACGAGCAGTACTTC	CASRRGTSGSYEQYF
TRBD1	TRBV5-1	15	TRBJ2-1	NA	TGCGCCAGCAGCTTGGTAGGGACAGGGTACGATGAGCAGTTCTTC	CASSLVGTGYDEQFF
TRBD2	TRBV2	14	TRBJ2-7	NA	TGTGCCAGCCATCGGACTAGCGGGAGTATCGAGCAGTACTTC	CASHRTSGSIEQYF
NA	TRBV18	16	TRBJ2-1	NA	TGTGCCAGCTCACCGGGAAGCTTATCTCCGATGACCGAGCAGTTCTTC	CASSPGSLSPMTEQFF
TRBD2	TRBV7-8	17	TRBJ2-1	few	TGTGCCAGCAGCCAGAGTAGAGGGGTTGGAGCGGGGGATGAGCAGTTCTTC	CASSQSRGVGAGDEQFF